This record looks at one TCR beta chain sequence and its context. Its antigen is currently unknown. There were healthy Caucasian individuals from Russia, aged about 6 to 100, serving as donors. Every sample had a minimum of 6.5 million PBMCs isolated. For the second PCR, which ran for about 6 to 11 cycles, a sample-barcoded 5' primer and a J-beta primer mix were used. Using its own MiXCR run on the 5' RACE reads, TCRdb lists one record per CDR3 protein. This table holds about 1.1 million distinct CDR3 sequences, less than 45% found once. Trimming cost V 1 base and J 7 bases; bases outside gene matches: 11. This CDR3 region has 17 residues. In germline, CDR1 is SGDLS, CDR2 YYNGEE. The data were taken from a study of blood T cells in healthy people across ages. Study-wide findings and caveats: Older age coincided with a roughly linear decline in TCR beta diversity per million T cells. From one million sequenced T cells, diversity estimates were lower bounds.

V and J are TRBV9 and TRBJ2-1, with TRBD1 identical over 10 bases. The sequencing input was blood. The source is a man younger than 30 in good health. The CDR3 region is CASSVRGQGTIKNEQFF. CDR3 sequence (DNA): TGTGCCAGCAGCGTAAGGGGACAGGGGACGATTAAGAATGAGCAGTTCTTC.